These 12 T cell receptor beta chains originate from one sample sequenced in a study of CD8+ T cells in alopecia areata. RNA was extracted and reverse transcribed into cDNA as the sequencing template. TCRdb's table, derived via immunoSEQ multiplex PCR, lists solely in-frame clones and lacks some. The sample lists about 140,000 clones; about 60% were seen once. The sample was CD4+ T cells sorted from blood, taken at week 0. These receptor sequences come from a human donor with alopecia areata.

The sample holds a few counts of this clone. An end of the junction differs from the germline gene, which may be a read error. The V gene is TRBV10-3, the J gene TRBJ2-3; D call uncertain. The germline gives CDR1 ENHRY, CDR2 SYGVKD. This CDR3 is built from 11 residues. Here the CDR3 reads CAISESETQYF. CDR3 DNA sequence: TGTGCCATCAGTGAGTCAGAGACGCAGTATTTT.

There are a few counts of this clone. The chain recombines TRBV29-1 with TRBJ1-1; tentatively, D is TRBD1 (5 bases). V was shortened by 3 bases and J by 0 bases, with 8 bases between the two germline ends. The CDR3 spans 13 residues. CDR1 is SQVTM, CDR2 ANQGSEA, per germline. Here the CDR3 DNA reads TGCAGCGTTGATCGGGGGGTGAACACTGAAGCTTTCTTT. Translation: CSVDRGVNTEAFF.

The genes are TRBV5-6 and TRBJ1-2; D possibly corresponds to TRBD1 (5 bases). The CDR3 runs to 13 residues. V shed 4 bases and J shed 3 bases, with 10 bases lying between them. Germline V gene sequence: CDR1 SGHDT, CDR2 YYEEEE. Written as DNA, the CDR3 is TGTGCCAGCAGCAAGCAGGGATACTATGGCTACACCTTC. Its translation is CASSKQGYYGYTF.

This clone was observed a handful of times. The chain employs TRBV4-2 and TRBJ2-7; 12 positions agree with TRBD2. J was trimmed by 3 bases and V by 3 bases; bases with no gene match: 6. The length of the CDR3 is 16 residues. CDR1 and CDR2 (germline): LGHNA, YNFKEQ. The CDR3 sequence: CASSQQTSGGNYEQYF. The DNA for the CDR3 is TGTGCCAGCAGCCAGCAGACTAGCGGGGGAAACTACGAGCAGTACTTC.

This clone was observed a handful of times. The chain carries TRBV18 and TRBJ2-7; the match to TRBD2 covers 12 bases. Germline CDR1 KGHSH, CDR2 LQKENI. The CDR3 totals 16 residues. Trimming at V came to 0 bases and at J to 5 bases, leaving 5 bases not matched to a gene. The CDR3: CASSPPSSGGGNEQYF. CDR3 DNA sequence: TGTGCCAGCTCACCACCCTCTAGCGGGGGGGGGAACGAGCAGTACTTC. The full variable domain, in which reference TRBV18 and TRBJ2-7 provide the parts outside the CDR3, is NAGVMQNPRHLVRRRGQEARLRCSPMKGHSHVYWYRQLPEEGLKFMVYLQKENIIDESGMPKERFSAEFPKEGPSILRIQQVVRGDSAAYFCASSPPSSGGGNEQYFGPGTRLTVT.

The chain joins TRBV29-1 to TRBJ2-1, with D perhaps TRBD1 (5 bases). V lost 7 bases and J lost 9, with 19 bases in between. The CDR3 spans 13 residues. Looked up from germline, CDR1 is SQVTM and CDR2 is ANQGSEA. CDR3 coding DNA: TGCAGCGGGACCGGTACAGGTTTAAGTGAGCAGTTCTTC. Translating gives CSGTGTGLSEQFF.

This sequence joins TRBV7-2 and TRBJ1-2; 8 nucleotides align to TRBD1. This CDR3 region has 13 residues. V lost 4 bases to trimming and J lost 8 bases; unmatched junction nucleotides: 6. Germline V lookup: CDR1 SGHTA, CDR2 FQGNSA. The CDR3 DNA reads as TGTGCCAGCAGCTGGACAGGGTTTCGGGGCTACACCTTC. It is translated as CASSWTGFRGYTF.

The chain carries TRBV6-6 and TRBJ2-4; D gene unclear. V was pared by 6 bases and J by 7 bases, with 13 bases between. The length of the CDR3 is 13 residues. The germline gives CDR1 MNHNY, CDR2 SVGAGI (reference sequence). CDR3 sequence: CASSQDDRNIQYF. As DNA, the CDR3 is TGTGCCAGCAGCCAGGACGACCGGAACATTCAGTACTTC.

There are a few counts of this clone. The rearrangement joins TRBV4-1 to TRBJ1-1, with 8 bases matching TRBD1. V lost 0 bases and J lost 1; bases outside the gene matches: 4. CDR3 size: 16 residues. Germline-derived CDR1 and CDR2 are MGHRA and YSYEKL. The CDR3 sequence is CASSQDQGAKNTEAFF. CDR3 nucleotides: TGCGCCAGCAGCCAAGATCAGGGGGCGAAGAACACTGAAGCTTTCTTT.

This clone has more than one count but fewer than ten. The chain couples TRBV28 to TRBJ2-5, with 9 bases aligning to TRBD2. V shed 7 bases and J 6 bases; nucleotides not matched to a gene: 9. This CDR3 has 14 residues. Germline V gene data show CDR1 as MDHEN and CDR2 as SYDVKM. The CDR3 here is CASTSGGGGKTQYF. In DNA form, the CDR3 reads TGTGCCAGCACCTCCGGCGGGGGGGGAAAGACCCAGTACTTC.

CDR3 loop: CASSSPTGDGYTF. CDR3 coding DNA: TGCGCCAGCAGCTCCCCGACAGGGGATGGCTACACCTTC. V usage is TRBV5-1 and J usage is TRBJ1-2; TRBD1 matches at 8 bases. The CDR3 spans 13 residues. From germline, CDR1 is SGHRS and CDR2 YFSETQ. The trim removed 3 bases at V and 6 bases at J, leaving 4 bases unmatched.

CDR3 loop: CASSLLGDTQYF. The CDR3 DNA is TGTGCCAGCAGTTTATTGGGGGATACGCAGTATTTT. J is TRBJ2-3 and V is TRBV27; D not resolved. Trimming removed 1 base from V and 6 bases from J, with 5 bases in between. The CDR3 spans 12 residues. Germline-derived CDR1 and CDR2 are MNHEY and SMNVEV (reference sequence).